This record concerns one T cell receptor beta chain sequence. Its antigen remains unknown. The data originate from a study of T cells after yellow fever vaccination. About the research overall: Those fractions that held only low numbers of cells were prepared using the SMART-Seq v4 Ultra Low Input RNA kit. The study's findings and limits: Most clones from primary vaccination resurfaced after the booster (about 95% CD4, approximately 88% CD8).

TCRdb re-called the 5' RACE reads through MiXCR, storing one row per CDR3 protein. The table records about 300,000 distinct CDR3 sequences, approximately 10% of them present only once. CDR3 length: 17 residues. Trimming took 5 bases from V and 6 from J; bases not matched to a gene: 13. The germline CDR1 and CDR2 sequences are PRHDT and FYEKMQ (reference sequence). The rearrangement uses TRBV13 and TRBJ2-2; 9 nucleotides match TRBD1. This clonotype was sampled from a young man who received the YFV17D yellow fever vaccine. The input for sequencing was CD4+ T cells sorted from PBMCs, taken 5 days after the yellow fever booster vaccination. Here the CDR3 DNA reads TGTGCCAGCAGCACCGGGACAGGGACCTATCTCTCCGGGGAGCTGTTTTTT. It codes for CASSTGTGTYLSGELFF.